This T cell receptor beta chain stems from a study of T cell repertoires in cytomegalovirus infection. General study points: HLA-C-restricted CMV-specific TCR beta clonotypes were dominant in the ex vivo response.

This CDR3 has 15 residues. CDR1 and CDR2 from the germline V gene are SGHNT and YENEEA. The V and J ends lost 3 bases and 4 bases respectively, with 12 bases between them. One entry per CDR3 protein, called by TCRdb with MiXCR from the reads. The sample comprises hundreds of thousands of distinct CDR3 sequences, roughly 31% of which are singletons, and roughly 12% rests with the top ten. This clonotype was counted many times. Its antigen is not known. The V and J genes are TRBV11-3 and TRBJ2-2; D perhaps matches TRBD1 (5 bases). Material: cultured CD8+ T cells from PBMCs, obtained from culture after CMV antigen stimulation. The TCR comes from a human donor in good health (CMV status not recorded). Some clones in this sample may be carry-over from other donors' samples. The chain's CDR3 is CASSFGQGGTGELFF. CDR3 nucleotide sequence: TGTGCCAGCAGCTTCGGGCAGGGTGGCACCGGGGAGCTGTTTTTT.